This T cell receptor (beta chain) was sequenced in a study of shared clonotypes between healthy human individuals. This CDR3 is 17 amino acids long. V shed 4 bases and J shed 1 base, with 15 bases lying between them. CDR1 is SGHNT and CDR2 is YYREEE in the germline V gene (reference sequence). Profiling relied on immunoSEQ multiplex PCR, and the TCRdb table lists in-frame clones only, not all of them. The table has about 480,000 clones, approximately 79% seen once; the top ten hold over 10%. The chain joins TRBV5-4 to TRBJ2-6; D unclear. The sequence was obtained from a woman aged 40-49 years in good health. Some clones in this sample may be carry-over from other donors' samples. The source material was PBMCs. CDR3 sequence reads: CASSPPGRVSGANVLTF. CDR3 DNA sequence: TGTGCCAGCAGCCCCCCGGGCCGGGTTTCTGGGGCCAACGTCCTGACTTTC.